This T cell receptor beta chain derives from a study of blood T cell repertoires in COVID-19. For the study at large: Researchers got acute and convalescent COVID-19 samples from the United States, Italy and Spain.

CDR3 length: 17 residues. In germline, CDR1 is LGHNA, CDR2 YNFKEQ. Trimming shortened V by 4 bases and J by 2 bases, and 18 bases separated the two germline ends. Participants were placed into cohorts based on the clinical history they reported. Original processing notes: Reference gene primer amplification gave nucleated cell count estimates. Method: immunoSEQ multiplex PCR; TCRdb's copy keeps in-frame clones and lacks some. That table is the source of V, J and clone size, and D and trimming were worked out from the DNA. The sample lists about 190,000 clones, about four fifths occurring once. The rearrangement joins TRBV4-2 to TRBJ2-1, with a tentative D call TRBD2 (5 bases). This TCR was recovered from a woman aged 25 to 39 who had recovered from COVID-19. Specimen: PBMCs or T cells enriched from blood (not recorded which). DNA for the CDR3: TGTGCCAGCAGCCCCCACGCTGACTACTCTACCTACAATGAGCAGTTCTTC. Translation: CASSPHADYSTYNEQFF.